This T cell receptor (beta chain) was sequenced for a study of cytomegalovirus exposure and HLA in healthy donors (dated by TCRdb to 2017 to 2019). Some background on the complete study: An earlier analysis of approximately 550 of the donors reported 276 Gb of sequence data and some 100 million unique TCR beta sequences from around 200 million T cells. An early release that covered 500 to 800 HLA-typed donors contained approximately 320 gigabases of sequencing data and approximately 85 million unique TCR sequences. Of the 350 to 450 genotyped donors, over 65% fell in the genetic ancestry cluster associated with self-reported Caucasian donors. The study aimed to test whether cataloging public T cell receptors could reveal signatures of past pathogen exposure. Using immunosequencing, the study profiled T cell repertoires from 550 to 750 subjects and related those repertoires to cytomegalovirus serostatus. Along with the approximately 650-subject first cohort, a separate validation cohort of around 110 different subjects was used. The study combined high-throughput TCR immunosequencing, statistical association of individual TCRs with disease status, and machine learning to predict cytomegalovirus infection status. A later analysis re-analyzed previously published TCR beta repertoires from 650 to 800 donors and added high-resolution HLA genotyping to study TCR occurrence patterns. The later analysis used no new phenotypic data to find candidate immune exposures, relying instead on TCR beta sequences and their occurrence across donors. To decide whether each TCR beta V gene segment behaved as functional or pseudogenic, an earlier analysis of fewer than 750 of the donors relied on high-throughput TCR beta sequencing. Donor age, sex, ethnicity and CMV serostatus were compiled together with the repertoire data. A later genetic analysis used genome-wide SNP genotypes for 398 of the 666 donors, treating that subset as a discovery cohort. Every discovery cohort repertoire had been produced on one sequencing platform. Both class I and class II loci were covered by HLA typing, at four-digit resolution. The number of typed donors differed by locus: about 620-640 for A, B, C, DRB1 and DQB1; some 540 for DQA1; 600 to 610 for DPA1; and 450 to 480 for DPB1. Roughly 5 DR-DQ haplotypes were handled as single units for association and clustering, since linkage in the cohort was strong. Among roughly 370 genotyped donors of the cohort, an average of roughly 240,000 unique TCR beta nucleotide sequences were sequenced per donor, around 20% of them non-productive.

In total, 500 to 700 healthy bone marrow donors made up the cohort. At the time of sampling, all cohort members were nominally healthy, though unrecorded immune exposures were likely present. The donor tested CMV seronegative, placing the donor among the roughly 400 seronegative members of the cohort. A peripheral blood sample was provided by each donor, and peripheral blood mononuclear cells were used for TCR beta sequencing. The Qiagen DNeasy Blood Extraction Kit was used to extract genomic DNA from the blood cell samples. Beyond this particular receptor, the publication reports: The cohort was sequenced for TCR beta chains only, and without alpha or paired-chain data the features that could be detected were limited. A later analysis found that most CMV-associated TCR beta chains appeared HLA-restricted, with HLA associations seemingly driven largely by CMV exposure. A further reported finding was that TCR beta sequences accurately predicted the HLA-A and HLA-B alleles for most subjects in the first cohort. A later genetic analysis reported fewer N-insertions in productive TCRs among donors in an Asian-associated ancestry cluster than the roughly 700-donor mean. In a later genetic analysis, a missense DCLRE1C variant was associated with V-gene and J-gene trimming of TCR beta chains, and the association was replicated in an independent cohort. The classifier was reported to diagnose cytomegalovirus status with high specificity and sensitivity in both the original and validation cohorts. HLA typing was unavailable for some donors at each locus, so association tests used only the typed subset. Strong co-occurrence of HLA alleles, especially DR and DQ, made assigning TCR associations to individual alleles difficult. The sequencing pipeline was judged likely to have produced a cluster of highly shared sequence variants as a technical artifact. The study gave a list of over 150 TCR beta chains associated with cytomegalovirus. Presence/absence analyses assumed roughly uniform sequencing depth across donors, an assumption that may not hold. For the cohort, immune exposure information was limited to CMV serostatus. A few of the identified cytomegalovirus-associated TCR beta chains were confirmed in vitro to be specific for cytomegalovirus antigens. Compared with equally common non-associated chains, HLA-associated TCR beta chains in a later analysis were more clonally expanded and had lower generation probabilities. The earlier analysis of some 560 of the donors excluded 15 to 20 rarely observed V segments, including chromosome 9 orphons, because counts were too low. Specific HLA alleles were associated with 15,000 to 20,000 TCR beta sequences at a false discovery rate of 0.05 in a later analysis. The authors suggested that the approach could potentially be generalized to other disease states and immunological phenotypes. An earlier analysis of approximately 540 of the donors showed that most TCR beta V segments appeared in productive rearrangements either about 87% or about 30% of the time, which broadly matched IMGT annotations. According to a later analysis, parvovirus B19, influenza, CMV and Epstein-Barr virus appeared linked to several top co-occurrence clusters. Linkage disequilibrium might explain the correlated functional status among segregating V segments, but an unknown experimental factor could not be ruled out. While some public TCRs were present in many individuals, most TCR sequences turned up only very rarely across donors. Some IMGT-functional V segments, including TRBV6-2 and TRBV6-3, could not be told apart with the 87-base-pair reads, so those segments were excluded. In a later analysis, TCR association rates were found to vary across HLA loci, with the most associated TCRs seen for DRB1 alleles and the fewest for HLA-C alleles.

V has 1 base trimmed and J has 3 bases trimmed; junction bases matching no gene number 9. From cysteine to phenylalanine, the CDR3 is 17 amino acids long. Left in the record is the CDR3 DNA by itself, 51 bases read in frame from the first base. CDR1 and CDR2 were assigned from the germline V gene as MGHRA and YSYEKL. Receptors were amplified or captured by the immunoSEQ multiplex PCR assay. The multiplex PCR relied on a mix of 60 forward primers for TCR Vbeta segments and 13 reverse primers for TCR Jbeta segments. The CDR3 region of rearranged TCR beta genes was amplified from genomic DNA by a multiplex PCR assay. The Illumina HiSeq System was used to sequence the amplified TCR beta libraries as 87-base-pair reads. As for the authors' bioinformatics: A later analysis tallied roughly 76 million unique TCR beta chains across the 550 to 850 repertoires, and approximately 12 million of those chains were shared by two or more donors. Raw reads were error-corrected and collapsed into unique sequences by a nearest-neighbor algorithm in which closely related sequences were merged to remove PCR and sequencing errors. Alignment of CDR3 sequences to IMGT reference sequences was used to assign V, D and J gene segments. For a sequence to be retained, a match of at least six nucleotides to both a V gene segment and a J gene segment was required. Rearrangements were classified as productive when the CDR3 lacked stop codons and remained in frame with V and J, and all other rearrangements were classified as non-productive. CDR3 was defined by IMGT convention, running from the second conserved V-encoded cysteine to the conserved J-encoded phenylalanine. The earlier analysis of some 580 of the donors excluded any sequence lacking an unambiguous match to a single V gene segment. In an earlier analysis of 587 of the donors, V segments were called functional above 56.7% productive rearrangements and were called segregating when the between-donor standard deviation exceeded 5%. A statistical classification framework was built to diagnose cytomegalovirus status from the catalog of TCR beta chain sequences. A later analysis assigned V and J genes by comparing TCR nucleotide sequences with IMGT/GENE-DB human TR gene sequences. A later analysis assigned CDR3 sequences and most-parsimonious VDJ recombination scenarios with the TCRdist pipeline. In a later analysis, each TCR beta chain was defined by its CDR3 amino acid sequence together with its V-gene family, and reads without a unique V-gene family were excluded. To address suspected cross-contamination and a sequencing artifact, a later analysis removed 592 highly shared, low-generation-probability nucleotide sequences. A later analysis calculated a clonal expansion index for each public chain from normalized within-repertoire ranks of inferred template counts. In a later analysis, generation probabilities were computed with a VDJ recombination model fitted to out-of-frame rearrangements, and the resulting probabilities were checked against IGoR. In a later analysis, hypergeometric tests were used to score TCR-TCR, TCR-HLA and TCR-CMV co-occurrence, with a repertoire-size bias correction applied to TCR pairs. False discovery rates were estimated in a later analysis by permuting HLA or CMV assignments 20 times. A later analysis grouped co-occurring TCRs with DBSCAN, adding TCRdist sequence similarity when clustering within HLA-allele-positive subsets. For co-occurrence clustering, repertoires with fewer than 30,000 or more than 120,000 public chains were excluded, along with about five repertoires with anomalous nucleotide sharing. TCRdb holds this immuneACCESS table with in-frame rearrangements only. Some clones are missing; in checked studies, unresolved V genes explain under half, and the rest has no known cause. The DNA gave D and trimming, while V, J and clone size come from that table. Present in this sample are fewer than 250,000 clones, 65% to 85% of which were seen just once. Clones ranked in the top ten supply around 2.8% of the sample.

With respect to this clone: What antigen it recognizes has not been identified. Base quality data are lacking; no much larger clone is found one base away.

This clonotype was sampled from a man aged 25-45 years in good health and CMV-seronegative. Recombination connected TRBV4-1 to TRBJ1-1; TRBD1 agrees with 9 junctional bases. Sequenced sample: PBMCs. The CDR3 region reads CASSQGILDRGYTEAFF. DNA sequence: TGCGCCAGCAGCCAAGGGATCTTGGACAGGGGTTACACTGAAGCTTTCTTT.